This T cell receptor (beta chain) was profiled in a study of cytomegalovirus exposure and HLA in healthy donors. Study-wide findings and caveats: In a later analysis, most CMV-associated TCR beta chains appeared HLA-restricted.

Trimming left V 4 bases short and J 2 bases short, with 13 bases between. Germline loops: CDR1 KGHSH, CDR2 LQKENI. The CDR3 is made up of 15 amino acids. This clone showed up just a few times. Its antigen is not known. The study ran its PCR with 60 Vbeta and 13 Jbeta primers. In the study's own analysis: Later, some 79 million unique TCR beta chains were counted in an analysis, and some 11 million of them were shared. The data were produced by immunoSEQ multiplex PCR, yet TCRdb's version contains in-frame clones alone and is incomplete. The DNA gave D and trimming, while V, J and clone size come from that table. This sample has about 120,000 clones, with roughly a sixth found just once.

The gene calls are TRBV18 and TRBJ2-3; a possible D gene is TRBD2 (6 bases). Sequencing was carried out using PBMCs. This receptor was identified in a female donor in good health and CMV-seropositive. CDR3 DNA sequence: TGTGCCAGCTCACGGGACTCTATACTCACAGATACGCAGTATTTT. Translation gives CASSRDSILTDTQYF.